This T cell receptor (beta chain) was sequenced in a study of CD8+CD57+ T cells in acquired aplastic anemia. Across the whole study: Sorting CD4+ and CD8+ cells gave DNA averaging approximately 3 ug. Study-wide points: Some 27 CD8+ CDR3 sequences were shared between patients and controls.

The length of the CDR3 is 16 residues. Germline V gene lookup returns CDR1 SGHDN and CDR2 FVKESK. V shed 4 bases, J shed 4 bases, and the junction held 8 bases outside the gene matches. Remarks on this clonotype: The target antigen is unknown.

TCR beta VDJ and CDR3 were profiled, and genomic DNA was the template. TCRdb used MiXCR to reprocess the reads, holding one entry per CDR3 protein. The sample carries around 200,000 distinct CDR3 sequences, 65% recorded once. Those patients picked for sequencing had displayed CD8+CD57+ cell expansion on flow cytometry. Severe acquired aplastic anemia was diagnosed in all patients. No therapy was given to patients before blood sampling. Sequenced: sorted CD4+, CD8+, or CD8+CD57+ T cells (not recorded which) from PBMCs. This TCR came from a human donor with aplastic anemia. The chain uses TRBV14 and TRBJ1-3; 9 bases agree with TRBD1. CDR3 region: CASSPSGQGPGNTIYF. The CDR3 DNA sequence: TGTGCCAGCAGCCCATCCGGACAGGGGCCAGGAAACACCATATATTTT.